The source of this T cell receptor beta chain is a study of response to subunit inactivated influenza vaccine. TCRdb re-derived calls from the RT-PCR reads in MiXCR, one entry per CDR3 protein. The sample has about 520,000 distinct CDR3 sequences, approximately 24% seen once. Germline CDR1 reads MGHRA; CDR2 reads YSYEKL. The CDR3 runs to 16 residues. V lost 0 bases to trimming and J lost 3 bases, with 15 bases between them. Study-wide results and limits: The study's authors posited that every seasonal influenza vaccination enlists few new T cells.

A word on this clonotype: The antigen remains unidentified.

The rearrangement joins TRBV4-1 to TRBJ2-7; D not certain. The sequence derives from a man aged 50 to 59 who received an inactivated influenza vaccine. Sequencing was performed on CD4+ T cells sorted from PBMCs, taken 4 to 6 days after vaccination. The CDR3: CASSQDMGSWGYEQYF. The CDR3 DNA sequence: TGCGCCAGCAGCCAAGATATGGGCAGTTGGGGCTACGAGCAGTACTTC.